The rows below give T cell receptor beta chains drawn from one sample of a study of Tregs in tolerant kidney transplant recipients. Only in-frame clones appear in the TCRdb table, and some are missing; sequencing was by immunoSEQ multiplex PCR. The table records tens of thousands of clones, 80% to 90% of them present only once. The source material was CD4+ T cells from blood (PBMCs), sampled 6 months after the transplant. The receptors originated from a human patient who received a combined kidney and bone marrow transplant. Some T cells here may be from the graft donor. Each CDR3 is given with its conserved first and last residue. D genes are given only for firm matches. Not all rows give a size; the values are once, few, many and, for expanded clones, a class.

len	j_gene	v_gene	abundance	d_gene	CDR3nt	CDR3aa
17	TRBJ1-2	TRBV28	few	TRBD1	TGTGCCAGCAGAGTCACAGGGGGAGGAAATATGGACTATGGCTACACCTTC	CASRVTGGGNMDYGYTF
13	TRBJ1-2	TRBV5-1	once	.	TGCGCCAGCAGCTTTAGGGGGAGCGGTGGCTACACCTTC	CASSFRGSGGYTF
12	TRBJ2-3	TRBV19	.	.	TGTGCCAGTAGTACCCCCTCAGATACGCAGTATTTT	CASSTPSDTQYF
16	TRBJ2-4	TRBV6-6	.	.	TGTGCCAGCAGTTACTCGGGGGGGCTAGCCAAAAACATTCAGTACTTC	CASSYSGGLAKNIQYF
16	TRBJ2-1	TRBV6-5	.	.	TGTGCCAGCAGTTACAATGGCGGCCGGTCCTACAATGAGCAGTTCTTC	CASSYNGGRSYNEQFF
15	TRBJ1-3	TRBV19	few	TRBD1	TGTGCCAGTAGTACACAGGGGTTATCTGGAAACACCATATATTTT	CASSTQGLSGNTIYF
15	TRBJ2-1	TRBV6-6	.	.	TGTGCCAGCAGTGGCCAGGGACTGGGCTACAATGAGCAGTTCTTC	CASSGQGLGYNEQFF
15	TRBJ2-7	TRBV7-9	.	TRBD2	TGTGCCAGCAGCGGGACCGGGGGGGGGTTCTACGAGCAGTACTTC	CASSGTGGGFYEQYF
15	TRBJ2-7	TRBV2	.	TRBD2	TGTGCCACCGAAACCTCCGGGACTAGTATTTACGAGCAGTACTTC	CATETSGTSIYEQYF
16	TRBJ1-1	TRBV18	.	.	TGTGCCAGCTCACCACAGGGACGCGGGATGAACACTGAAGCTTTCTTT	CASSPQGRGMNTEAFF
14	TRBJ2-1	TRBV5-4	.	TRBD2	TGTGCCAGCAGAGCGACTAGCTTCAGCAATGAGCAGTTCTTC	CASRATSFSNEQFF
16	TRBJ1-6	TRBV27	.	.	TGTGCCAGCAGTCCTTGGGAGCGGGTGAGTAATTCACCCCTCCACTTT	CASSPWERVSNSPLHF
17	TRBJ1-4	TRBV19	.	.	TGTGCCAGTAGTATAGGACACCCAGTTGCAACTAATGAAAAACTGTTTTTT	CASSIGHPVATNEKLFF
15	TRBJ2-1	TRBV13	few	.	TGTGCCAGCAGCCCGACCCGCGGGCTATACAATGAGCAGTTCTTC	CASSPTRGLYNEQFF
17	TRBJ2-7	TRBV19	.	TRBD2	TGTGCCAGTAGTGCGGGAGGACCCATTTTTAGCTCCTACGAGCAGTACTTC	CASSAGGPIFSSYEQYF
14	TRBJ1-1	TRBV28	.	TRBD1	TGTGCCAGCAACCTAGGACAGGGGAACACTGAAGCTTTCTTT	CASNLGQGNTEAFF
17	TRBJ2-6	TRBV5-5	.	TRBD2	TGTGCCAGCAGCTACCGGGACTACCTAGCCGGGGCCAACGTCCTGACTTTC	CASSYRDYLAGANVLTF
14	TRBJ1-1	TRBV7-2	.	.	TGTGCCAGCAGCCTGGATACAGGGAGCACTGAAGCTTTCTTT	CASSLDTGSTEAFF
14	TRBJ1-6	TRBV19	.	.	TGTGCCAGTAGACCTGACAGGCAGAATTCCCCCCTCCACTTT	CASRPDRQNSPLHF
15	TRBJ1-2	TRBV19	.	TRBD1	TGTGCCAGTAGTATAAACAGGGGGCGAGACTATGGCTACACCTTC	CASSINRGRDYGYTF
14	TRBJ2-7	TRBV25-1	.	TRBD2	TGTGCCAGCAGTAGACCCGGGACTAGTAACGAGCAGTACTTC	CASSRPGTSNEQYF
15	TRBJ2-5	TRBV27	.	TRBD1	TGTGCCAGCAGTCACAGGGGTAGGTCGCAAGAGACCCAGTACTTC	CASSHRGRSQETQYF
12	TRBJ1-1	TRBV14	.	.	TGTGCCAGCAGCCCTACCTGGTCTGAAGCTTTCTTT	CASSPTWSEAFF
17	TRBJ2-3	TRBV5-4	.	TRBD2	TGTGCCAGCAGCTTCGGACTAGCGGGGGGGTCCACAGATACGCAGTATTTT	CASSFGLAGGSTDTQYF
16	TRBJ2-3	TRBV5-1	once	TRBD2	TGCGCCAGCAGCTTGCGCGGGGGGGCTAGCACAGATACGCAGTATTTT	CASSLRGGASTDTQYF
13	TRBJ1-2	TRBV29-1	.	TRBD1	TGCTCCGATTCCAGGGGGGATAACTATGGCTACACCTTC	CSDSRGDNYGYTF
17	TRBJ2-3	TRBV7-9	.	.	TGTGCCAGCAGCTTAGCTTTGGCTCCCCCTGTCACAGATACGCAGTATTTT	CASSLALAPPVTDTQYF
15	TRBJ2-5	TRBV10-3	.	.	TGTGCCATCAGTGAGGCGAGGGGGGGCCAAGAGACCCAGTACTTC	CAISEARGGQETQYF
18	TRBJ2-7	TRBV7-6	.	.	TGTGCCAGCAGCTTGAGGAGGTCGGACAGCGACTATCCCTACGAGCAGTACTTC	CASSLRRSDSDYPYEQYF
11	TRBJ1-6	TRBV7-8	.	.	TGTGCCAGCAGCTTGACTTCCCCCCTCCACTTT	CASSLTSPLHF
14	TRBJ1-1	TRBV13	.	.	TGTGCCAGCAGCTTGGGCGGACAGTTCACTGAAGCTTTCTTT	CASSLGGQFTEAFF
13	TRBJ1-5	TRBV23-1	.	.	TGCGCCAGCAGTCAGGCAGGGGATCAGCCCCAGCATTTT	CASSQAGDQPQHF
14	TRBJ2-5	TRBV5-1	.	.	TGCGCCAGCAGTAGGGAGAGTTGGGTAGAGACCCAGTACTTC	CASSRESWVETQYF
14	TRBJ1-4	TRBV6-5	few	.	TGTGCCAGCAGTTACTACAGGGTTGATGAAAAACTGTTTTTT	CASSYYRVDEKLFF
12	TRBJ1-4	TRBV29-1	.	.	TGCAGCGTTAGACAACGCAATGAAAAACTGTTTTTT	CSVRQRNEKLFF
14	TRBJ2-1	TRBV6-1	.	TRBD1	TGTGCCAGCACCGGACAGGTTTGGATCAATGAGCAGTTCTTC	CASTGQVWINEQFF
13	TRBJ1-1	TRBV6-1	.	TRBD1	TGTGCCAGCAGTGCCAGCAGGGGGACTGAAGCTTTCTTT	CASSASRGTEAFF
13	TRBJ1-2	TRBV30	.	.	TGTGCCTGGAGTGCGGACAGCCCCTATGGCTACACCTTC	CAWSADSPYGYTF
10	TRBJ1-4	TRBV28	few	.	TGTGCCAGCGGGACAGAAAAACTGTTTTTT	CASGTEKLFF
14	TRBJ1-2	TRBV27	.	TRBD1	TGTGCCAGCAGTTCCGACAGGGGGCTTTATGGCTACACCTTC	CASSSDRGLYGYTF
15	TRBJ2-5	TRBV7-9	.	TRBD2	TGTGCCAGCAGCCGAGGGACTAGCGGGCAAGAGACCCAGTACTTC	CASSRGTSGQETQYF
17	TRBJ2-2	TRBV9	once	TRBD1	TGTGCCAGCAACCGTAGGACAGGGGCAGGGAACACCGGGGAGCTGTTTTTT	CASNRRTGAGNTGELFF
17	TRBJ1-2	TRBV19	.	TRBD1	TGTGCCAGTAGTCCTCGGGGACAGGGAATCGTTAACTATGGCTACACCTTC	CASSPRGQGIVNYGYTF
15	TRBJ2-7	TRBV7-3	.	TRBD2	TGTGCCAGCAGCCCGACTAGCGGGGGGGCCTACGAGCAGTACTTC	CASSPTSGGAYEQYF